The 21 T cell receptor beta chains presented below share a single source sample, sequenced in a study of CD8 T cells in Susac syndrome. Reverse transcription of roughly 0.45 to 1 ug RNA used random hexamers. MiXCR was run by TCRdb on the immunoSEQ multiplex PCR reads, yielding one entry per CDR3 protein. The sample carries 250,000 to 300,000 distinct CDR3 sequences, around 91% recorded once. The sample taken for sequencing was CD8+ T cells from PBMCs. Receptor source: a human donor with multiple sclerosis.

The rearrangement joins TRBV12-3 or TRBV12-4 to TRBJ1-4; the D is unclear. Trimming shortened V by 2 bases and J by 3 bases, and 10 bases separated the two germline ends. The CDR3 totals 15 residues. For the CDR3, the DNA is TGTGCCAGCAGTTTACTCCCAGCAGCTAATGAAAAACTGTTTTTT. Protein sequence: CASSLLPAANEKLFF.

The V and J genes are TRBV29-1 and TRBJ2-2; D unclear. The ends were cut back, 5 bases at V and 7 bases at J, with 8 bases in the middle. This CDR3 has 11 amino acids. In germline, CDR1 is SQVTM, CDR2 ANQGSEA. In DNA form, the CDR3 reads TGCAGCGTTATCGGATTCGGGGAGCTGTTTTTT. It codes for CSVIGFGELFF.

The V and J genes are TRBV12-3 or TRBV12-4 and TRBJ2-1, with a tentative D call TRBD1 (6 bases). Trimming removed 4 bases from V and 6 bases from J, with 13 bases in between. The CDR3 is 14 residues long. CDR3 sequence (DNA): TGTGCCAGCAGTTCCACAGGGATGGTCAATGAGCAGTTCTTC. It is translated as CASSSTGMVNEQFF.

In nucleotides, the CDR3 is TGTGCCAGCAGTCCTTATAGAGGGAGCAATCAGCCCCAGCATTTT. Translating gives CASSPYRGSNQPQHF. This chain uses TRBV12-3 or TRBV12-4 with TRBJ1-5, with no clear D. CDR3 length: 15 residues. Trimming cost V 5 bases and J 1 base, with 12 bases left between them.

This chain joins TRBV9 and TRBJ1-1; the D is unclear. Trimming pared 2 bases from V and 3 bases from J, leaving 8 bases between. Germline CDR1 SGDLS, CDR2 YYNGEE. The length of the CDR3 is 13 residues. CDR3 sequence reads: CASSVAGDTEAFF. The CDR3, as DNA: TGTGCCAGCAGCGTGGCCGGGGACACTGAAGCTTTCTTT.

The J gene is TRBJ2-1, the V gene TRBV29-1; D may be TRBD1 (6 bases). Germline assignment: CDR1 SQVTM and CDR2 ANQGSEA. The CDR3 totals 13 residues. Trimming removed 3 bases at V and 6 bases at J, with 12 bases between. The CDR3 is CSVEGTGFNEQFF. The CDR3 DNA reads TGCAGCGTTGAGGGTACAGGGTTCAATGAGCAGTTCTTC.

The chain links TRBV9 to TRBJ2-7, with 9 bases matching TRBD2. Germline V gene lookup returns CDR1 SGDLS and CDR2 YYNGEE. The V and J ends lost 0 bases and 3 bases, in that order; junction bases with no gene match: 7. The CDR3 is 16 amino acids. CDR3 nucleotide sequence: TGTGCCAGCAGCGTAGGAGCTATAGCGGGGGACTACGAGCAGTACTTC. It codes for CASSVGAIAGDYEQYF.

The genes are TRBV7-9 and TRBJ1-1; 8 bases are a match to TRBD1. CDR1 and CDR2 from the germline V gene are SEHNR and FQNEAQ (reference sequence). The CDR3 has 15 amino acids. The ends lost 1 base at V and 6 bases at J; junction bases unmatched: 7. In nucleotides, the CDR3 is TGTGCCAGCAGCTTAGTAGCAGGGGGCATGTCTGAAGCTTTCTTT. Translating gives CASSLVAGGMSEAFF.

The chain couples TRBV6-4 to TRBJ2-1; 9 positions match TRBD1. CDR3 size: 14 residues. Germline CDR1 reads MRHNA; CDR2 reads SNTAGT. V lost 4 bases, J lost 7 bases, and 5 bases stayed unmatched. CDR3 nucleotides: TGTGCCAGCAGTGGACAGGGGGAGGGGAATGAGCAGTTCTTC. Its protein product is CASSGQGEGNEQFF.

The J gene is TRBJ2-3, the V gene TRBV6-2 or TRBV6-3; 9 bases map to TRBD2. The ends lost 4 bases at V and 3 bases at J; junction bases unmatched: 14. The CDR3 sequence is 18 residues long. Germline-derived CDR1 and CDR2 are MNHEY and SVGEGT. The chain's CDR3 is CASSWNVRGAGGTDTQYF. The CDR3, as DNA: TGTGCCAGCAGTTGGAACGTCCGTGGAGCGGGAGGTACAGATACGCAGTATTTT.

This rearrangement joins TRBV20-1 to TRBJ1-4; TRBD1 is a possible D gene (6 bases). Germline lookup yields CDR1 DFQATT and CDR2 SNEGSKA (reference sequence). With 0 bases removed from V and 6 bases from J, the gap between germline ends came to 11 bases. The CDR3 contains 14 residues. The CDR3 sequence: CSARDAGGDEKLFF. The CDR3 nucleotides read TGCAGTGCTAGAGATGCGGGGGGCGATGAAAAACTGTTTTTT.

CDR3 sequence: CASGLGQQEQYF. In nucleotides, the CDR3 is TGTGCCAGCGGACTAGGGCAACAGGAGCAGTACTTC. This chain connects TRBV27 to TRBJ2-7; 7 bases fit TRBD2. The CDR3 contains 12 residues. The V and J ends lost 8 bases and 7 bases, in that order; junction bases with no gene match: 8. Germline values: CDR1 MNHEY, CDR2 SMNVEV (reference sequence).

CDR3 bases: TGTGCCAGCAGTTCCTCCTTAACCGGGGAGCTGTTTTTT. It translates to CASSSSLTGELFF. The chain recombines TRBV12-3 or TRBV12-4 with TRBJ2-2, with no clear D. V lost 4 bases and J 5 bases, leaving 8 bases between the germline ends. The CDR3 has 13 amino acids.

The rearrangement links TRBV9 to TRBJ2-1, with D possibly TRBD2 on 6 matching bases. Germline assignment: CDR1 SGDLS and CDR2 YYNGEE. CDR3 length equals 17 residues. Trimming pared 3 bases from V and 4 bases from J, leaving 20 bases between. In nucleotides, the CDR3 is TGTGCCAGCAGCGCCCGTGAGGACTTAGCGGTTTACAATGAGCAGTTCTTC. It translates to CASSAREDLAVYNEQFF.

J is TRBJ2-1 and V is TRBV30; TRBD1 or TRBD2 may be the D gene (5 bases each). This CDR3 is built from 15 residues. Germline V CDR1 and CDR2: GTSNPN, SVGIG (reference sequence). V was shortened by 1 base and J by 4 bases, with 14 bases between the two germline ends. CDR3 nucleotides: TGTGCCTGGAGTGAGGGGAGTAGCTTTTACAATGAGCAGTTCTTC. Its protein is CAWSEGSSFYNEQFF.

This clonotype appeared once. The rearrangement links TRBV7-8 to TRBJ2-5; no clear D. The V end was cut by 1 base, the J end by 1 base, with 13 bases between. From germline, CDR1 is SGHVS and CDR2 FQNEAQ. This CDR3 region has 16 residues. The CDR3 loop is CASSLGSFGSQETQYF. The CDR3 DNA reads TGTGCCAGCAGCTTAGGGTCTTTCGGTTCCCAAGAGACCCAGTACTTC. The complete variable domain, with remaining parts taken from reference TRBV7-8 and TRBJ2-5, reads GAGVSQSPRYKVAKRGQDVALRCDPISGHVSLFWYQQALGQGPEFLTYFQNEAQLDKSGLPSDRFFAERPEGSVSTLKIQRTQQEDSAVYLCASSLGSFGSQETQYFGPGTRLLVL.

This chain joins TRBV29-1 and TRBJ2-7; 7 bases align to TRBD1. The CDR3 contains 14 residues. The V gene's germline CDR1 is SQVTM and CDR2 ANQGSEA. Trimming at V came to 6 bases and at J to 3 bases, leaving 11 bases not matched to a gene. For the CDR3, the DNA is TGCAGCGTCGTACCGACAGGGTTAGTCTACGAGCAGTACTTC. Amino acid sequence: CSVVPTGLVYEQYF.

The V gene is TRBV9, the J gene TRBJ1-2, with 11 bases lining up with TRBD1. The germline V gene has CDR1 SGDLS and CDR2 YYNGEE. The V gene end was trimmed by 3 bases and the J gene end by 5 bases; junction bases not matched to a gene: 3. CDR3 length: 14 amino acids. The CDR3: CASSDGTGGYGYTF. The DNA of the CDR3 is TGTGCCAGCAGCGATGGGACAGGGGGTTATGGCTACACCTTC.

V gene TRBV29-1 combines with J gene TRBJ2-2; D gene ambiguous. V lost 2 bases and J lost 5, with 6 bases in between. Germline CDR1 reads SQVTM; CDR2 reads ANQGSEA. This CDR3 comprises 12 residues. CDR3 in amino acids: CSVELGTGELFF. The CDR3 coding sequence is TGCAGCGTTGAACTCGGGACCGGGGAGCTGTTTTTT.

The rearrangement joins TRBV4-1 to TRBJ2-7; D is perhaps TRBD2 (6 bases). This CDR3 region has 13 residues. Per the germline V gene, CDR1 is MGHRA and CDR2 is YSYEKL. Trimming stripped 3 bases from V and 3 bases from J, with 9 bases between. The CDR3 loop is CASSHEDYYEQYF. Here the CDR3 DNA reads TGCGCCAGCAGCCACGAGGACTACTACGAGCAGTACTTC.

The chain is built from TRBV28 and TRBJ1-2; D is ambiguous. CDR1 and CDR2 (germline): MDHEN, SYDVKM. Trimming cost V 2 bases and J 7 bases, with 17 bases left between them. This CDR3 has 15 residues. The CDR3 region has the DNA TGTGCCAGCAGTTTAGCGACGGGTGCAATGCGTGGCTACACCTTC. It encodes CASSLATGAMRGYTF.